This is a list of T cell receptor beta chains from one sample in a study of T cells in Graves' hyperthyroidism and ophthalmopathy. TCRdb re-analysed the multiplex PCR reads in MiXCR, keeping a single row per CDR3 protein. The top ten hold around a third of the sample, which has hundreds of thousands of distinct CDR3 sequences, about a third seen once. Sample: blood. These TCRs come from a middle-aged woman with Graves' hyperthyroidism. Both conserved end residues are part of each CDR3. A D gene is named only where the DNA matches it firmly. Some rows have no size entry. The others give once, few or many, or a class for an expanded clone.

cdr3_nt cdr3_aa d_call j_call clone_size v_call
TGCGCCAGCAGCCAAGTAGGGGCAGCGGGGATTCAGACCCAGTACTTC CASSQVGAAGIQTQYF TRBD2 TRBJ2-5 few TRBV4-3
TGTGCCAGCAGCTTAGCTCGGACACAGAATAATACGAACACCGGGGAGCTGTTTTTT CASSLARTQNNTNTGELFF - TRBJ2-2 - TRBV7-8
TGTGCCAGCAGCGTGGGGGGGGGGGACCAAGAAAAACTGTTTTTT CASSVGGGDQEKLFF - TRBJ1-4 few TRBV9
TGTGCCAGCAGCCAAGGACAGCGAAACACCATATATTTT CASSQGQRNTIYF - TRBJ1-3 many TRBV14
TGCGCCAGCAGCTTCCCAGCGGGGGGACCTAGTAACACCGGGGAGCTGTTTTTT CASSFPAGGPSNTGELFF TRBD2 TRBJ2-2 few TRBV5-1
TGCGCCAGCAGCTTGCTGGAGATCAACTCTGGGGCCAACGTCCTGACTTTC CASSLLEINSGANVLTF - TRBJ2-6 - TRBV5-1
TGCGCCAGCAGCCAAGAGCGGGGATGGAGTTCCTATGGCTACACCTTC CASSQERGWSSYGYTF - TRBJ1-2 many TRBV4-3
TGCGCCAGCAGCCAGGCTCCTAAGGATTCACCCCTCCACTTT CASSQAPKDSPLHF - TRBJ1-6 many TRBV4-3
TGTGCCAGCAGCCGGACGCGCTCTGGAAACACCATATATTTT CASSRTRSGNTIYF - TRBJ1-3 few TRBV12-3/TRBV12-4
TGCGCCAGCGGTACACGGGTGAGGCCTAGCGGGGGGGGTCGAGAGACCCAGTACTTC CASGTRVRPSGGGRETQYF TRBD2 TRBJ2-5 - TRBV4-3
TGCGCCAGCAGCCCATGGAACTCTGGGGCCAACGTCCTGACTTTC CASSPWNSGANVLTF - TRBJ2-6 - TRBV5-4
TGTGCCAGCAGTGAATATAGTCTGACAGATACGCAGTATTTT CASSEYSLTDTQYF - TRBJ2-3 - TRBV25-1
TGTGCCAGCAGCTCGGACAGAGAGTACACCGGGGAGCTGTTTTTT CASSSDREYTGELFF - TRBJ2-2 many TRBV7-4
TGTGCCAGCAGGGACGGTATCGGGGAGCTGTTTTTT CASRDGIGELFF - TRBJ2-2 many TRBV2
TGCGCCAGCAGCTTGGGAGGGTTAATGGGCAATCAGCCCCAGCATTTT CASSLGGLMGNQPQHF - TRBJ1-5 few TRBV5-1
TGTGCCAGCAGCTTAGAAATCACCGGTGGGCAGTACTTC CASSLEITGGQYF - TRBJ2-7 - TRBV7-9
TGTGCCAGCAGTTACTCTCCCAGGAACGAGCAGTACTTC CASSYSPRNEQYF - TRBJ2-7 - TRBV6-5
TGCAGTGCTTCAACGACAGGGTTCAATGGCTACACCTTC CSASTTGFNGYTF TRBD1 TRBJ1-2 - TRBV20-1
TGCAGCGTTGAGGGACGGAGGCCCCACGGCTACACCTTC CSVEGRRPHGYTF - TRBJ1-2 many TRBV29-1
TGTGCCAGCAGTGGTGGTTATGAAGCTTTCTTT CASSGGYEAFF - TRBJ1-1 many TRBV2
TGTGCCAGCAGTGGATTGGGGGACTCTGGAAACACCATATATTTT CASSGLGDSGNTIYF - TRBJ1-3 - TRBV25-1
TGTGCCAGCAGCGTGGACGGACCCGAGGGGGGCGAGACCCAGTACTTC CASSVDGPEGGETQYF - TRBJ2-5 many TRBV9
TGTGCCAGCAGCGCCGACTGGGAAGATACGCAGTATTTT CASSADWEDTQYF - TRBJ2-3 - TRBV7-2
TGTGCCAGCAGTTCTTCCGGGTCGTCTACGGGAGTCATGTACGAGCAGTACTTC CASSSSGSSTGVMYEQYF - TRBJ2-7 - TRBV25-1
TGTGCCAGCAGCTTAGGAGGGGTCGAGCAGTACTTC CASSLGGVEQYF - TRBJ2-7 many TRBV5-8
TGTGCCAGTAGTCCAGGGGGACAGTCCAACTATGGCTACACCATATATTTT CASSPGGQSNYGYTIYF TRBD1 TRBJ1-3 - TRBV19
TGTGCCAGCAGTCCTATCTCGGGGGCCCAAGAGACCCAGTACTTC CASSPISGAQETQYF - TRBJ2-5 many TRBV7-8
TGCAGTGCTATCTCGTTGGGGGGGAATGAGACCCAGTACTTC CSAISLGGNETQYF TRBD2 TRBJ2-5 - TRBV20-1
TGTGCTAGTGGCTTGGGGGACAGGGTAACTTCACCCCTCCACTTT CASGLGDRVTSPLHF TRBD1 TRBJ1-6 many TRBV12-5
TGTGCCAGCAGCCCTCTGTGGGGCGAGCAGTACTTC CASSPLWGEQYF - TRBJ2-7 - TRBV11-2
TGCAGCGTTGAAATTGCGGCGGGAGGTTACGAGCAGTACTTC CSVEIAAGGYEQYF TRBD2 TRBJ2-7 many TRBV29-1
TGTGCCAGCAGTTCGGTGCAGGGGGCTGGGGCCAACGTCCTGACTTTC CASSSVQGAGANVLTF TRBD1 TRBJ2-6 - TRBV10-3
TGTGCCATCAGGGGGACTATCACAGATACGCAGTATTTT CAIRGTITDTQYF TRBD2 TRBJ2-3 few TRBV10-3
TGTGCCAGCAGCACCTTCCTTTGGGCGAACACTGAAGCTTTCTTT CASSTFLWANTEAFF - TRBJ1-1 few TRBV13
TGTGCCAGCAGCCAAGGAGGGATAGGGAAGTACTTC CASSQGGIGKYF - TRBJ2-7 few TRBV14
TGTGCCAGCAGCTTAGGGGCACGAGGCACCGGGGAGCTGTTTTTT CASSLGARGTGELFF - TRBJ2-2 few TRBV5-6
TGTGCCAGCAGTTTTCAGAACTATGGCTACACCTTC CASSFQNYGYTF - TRBJ1-2 - TRBV12-3/TRBV12-4
TGTGCCAGCAGTCCAGAGAACACTGAAGCTTTCTTT CASSPENTEAFF - TRBJ1-1 many TRBV12-3/TRBV12-4
TGTGCCACCAGTGATCGCGGGACAGGTCCTTCGAGGGGAGCTTTCTTT CATSDRGTGPSRGAFF TRBD1 TRBJ1-1 many TRBV24-1
TGTGCCAGTACCCCCTGGGGGGGGACTAACTATGGCTACACCTTC CASTPWGGTNYGYTF - TRBJ1-2 - TRBV19
TGTGCCAGCAGCCAAGTTGAACGGGGAGAAGCAGGAGAGCAGTACTTC CASSQVERGEAGEQYF - TRBJ2-7 few TRBV24-1
TGTGCCAGCCAAATGGGGGGAGGGGAGACCCAGTACTTC CASQMGGGETQYF TRBD2 TRBJ2-5 - TRBV19
TGTGCCAGCAGCCGAATAACCCTTGAAAAACTGTTTTTT CASSRITLEKLFF - TRBJ1-4 few TRBV6-1